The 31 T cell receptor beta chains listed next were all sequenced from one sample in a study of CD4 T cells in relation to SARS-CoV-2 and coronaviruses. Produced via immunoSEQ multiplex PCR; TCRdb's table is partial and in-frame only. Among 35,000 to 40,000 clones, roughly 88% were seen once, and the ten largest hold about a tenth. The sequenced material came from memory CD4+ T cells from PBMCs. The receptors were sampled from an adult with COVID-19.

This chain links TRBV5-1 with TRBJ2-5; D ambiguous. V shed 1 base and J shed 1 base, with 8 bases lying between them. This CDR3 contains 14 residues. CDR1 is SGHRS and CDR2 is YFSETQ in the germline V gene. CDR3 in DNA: TGCGCCAGCAGCTTGACAGAGACCCAAGAGACCCAGTACTTC. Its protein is CASSLTETQETQYF.

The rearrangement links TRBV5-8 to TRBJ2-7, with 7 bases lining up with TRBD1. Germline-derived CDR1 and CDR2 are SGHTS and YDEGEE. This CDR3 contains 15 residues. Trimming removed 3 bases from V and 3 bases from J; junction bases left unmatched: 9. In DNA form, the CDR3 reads TGTGCCAGCAGCTCGTATCCGGACAGGTTCTACGAGCAGTACTTC. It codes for CASSSYPDRFYEQYF.

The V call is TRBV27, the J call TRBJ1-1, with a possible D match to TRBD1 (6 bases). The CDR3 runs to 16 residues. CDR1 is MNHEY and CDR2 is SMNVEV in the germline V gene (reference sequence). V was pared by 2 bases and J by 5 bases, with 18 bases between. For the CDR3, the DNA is TGTGCCAGCAGTTTAAGTAGGGGGGCGCCGGGAACTGAAGCTTTCTTT. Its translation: CASSLSRGAPGTEAFF.

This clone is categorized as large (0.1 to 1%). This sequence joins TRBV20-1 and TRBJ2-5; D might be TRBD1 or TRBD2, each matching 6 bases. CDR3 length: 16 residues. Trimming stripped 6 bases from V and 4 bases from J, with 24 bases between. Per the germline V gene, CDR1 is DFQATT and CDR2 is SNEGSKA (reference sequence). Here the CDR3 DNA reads TGCAGTGCCAGTCGTGTCGGGGGCTTTTCGGGAGAGACCCAGTACTTC. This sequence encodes CSASRVGGFSGETQYF.

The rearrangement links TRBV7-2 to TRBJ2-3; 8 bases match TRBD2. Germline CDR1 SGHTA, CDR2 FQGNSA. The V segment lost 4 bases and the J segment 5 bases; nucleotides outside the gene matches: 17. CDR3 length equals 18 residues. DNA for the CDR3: TGTGCCAGCAGCTCCGAGAGGTTCGCGGGGGGCCGTGAAGATACGCAGTATTTT. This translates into CASSSERFAGGREDTQYF. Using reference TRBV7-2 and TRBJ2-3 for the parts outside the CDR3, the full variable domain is GAGVSQSPSNKVTEKGKDVELRCDPISGHTALYWYRQSLGQGLEFLIYFQGNSAPDKSGLPSDRFSAERTGGSVSTLTIQRTQQEDSAVYLCASSSERFAGGREDTQYFGPGTRLTVL.

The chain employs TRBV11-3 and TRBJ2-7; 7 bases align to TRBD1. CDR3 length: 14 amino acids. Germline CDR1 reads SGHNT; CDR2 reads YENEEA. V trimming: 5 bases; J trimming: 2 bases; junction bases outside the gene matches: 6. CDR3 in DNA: TGTGCCAGCAGCCCACAGGGGTACCCCTACGAGCAGTACTTC. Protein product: CASSPQGYPYEQYF.

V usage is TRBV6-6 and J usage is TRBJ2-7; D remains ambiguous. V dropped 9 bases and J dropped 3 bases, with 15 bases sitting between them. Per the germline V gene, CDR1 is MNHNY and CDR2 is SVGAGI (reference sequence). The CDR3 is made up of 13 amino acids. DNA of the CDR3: TGTGCCAGTCATGGGCGCGCCAGCTACGAGCAGTACTTC. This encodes CASHGRASYEQYF.

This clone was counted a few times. The CDR3 here is CASSQEIQAQKAEQFF. CDR3 DNA sequence: TGCGCCAGCAGCCAAGAGATTCAGGCCCAGAAAGCTGAGCAGTTCTTC. The chain links TRBV4-1 to TRBJ2-1, with no clear D. The V gene lost 0 bases and the J gene lost 9 bases, with 18 bases spanning the gap. The CDR3 runs to 16 residues. Germline CDR1 and CDR2: MGHRA and YSYEKL.

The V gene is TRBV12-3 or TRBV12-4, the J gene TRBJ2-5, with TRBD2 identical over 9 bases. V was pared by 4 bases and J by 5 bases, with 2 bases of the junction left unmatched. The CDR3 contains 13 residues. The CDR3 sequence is CASSSSGVETQYF. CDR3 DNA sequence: TGTGCCAGCAGTTCTAGCGGGGTGGAGACCCAGTACTTC.

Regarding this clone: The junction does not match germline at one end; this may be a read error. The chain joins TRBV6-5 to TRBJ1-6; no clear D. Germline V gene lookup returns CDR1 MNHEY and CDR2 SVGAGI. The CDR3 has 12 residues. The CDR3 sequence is CASSKRDSPLYF. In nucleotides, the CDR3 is TGTGCCAGCAGTAAACGGGATTCACCCCTCTACTTT.

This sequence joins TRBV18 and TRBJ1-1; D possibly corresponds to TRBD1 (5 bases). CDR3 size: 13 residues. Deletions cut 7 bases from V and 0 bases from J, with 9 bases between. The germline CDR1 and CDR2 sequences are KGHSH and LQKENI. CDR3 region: CASYGGMNTEAFF. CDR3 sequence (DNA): TGTGCCAGCTACGGGGGTATGAACACTGAAGCTTTCTTT.

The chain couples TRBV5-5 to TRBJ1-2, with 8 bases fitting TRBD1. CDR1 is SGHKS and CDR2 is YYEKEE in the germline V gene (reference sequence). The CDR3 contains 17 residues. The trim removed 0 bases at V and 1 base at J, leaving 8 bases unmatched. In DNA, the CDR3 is TGTGCCAGCAGCTTGGGGGACCGGACAGGGATTAACTATGGCTACACCTTC. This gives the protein CASSLGDRTGINYGYTF. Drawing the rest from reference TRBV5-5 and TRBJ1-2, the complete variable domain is DAGVTQSPTHLIKTRGQQVTLRCSPISGHKSVSWYQQVLGQGPQFIFQYYEKEERGRGNFPDRFSARQFPNYSSELNVNALLLGDSALYLCASSLGDRTGINYGYTFGSGTRLTVV.

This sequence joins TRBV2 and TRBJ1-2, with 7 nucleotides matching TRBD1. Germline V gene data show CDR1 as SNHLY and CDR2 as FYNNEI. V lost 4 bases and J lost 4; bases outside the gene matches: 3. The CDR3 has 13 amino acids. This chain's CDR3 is CASSVTGIYGYTF. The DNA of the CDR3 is TGTGCCAGCAGTGTGACAGGGATCTATGGCTACACCTTC.

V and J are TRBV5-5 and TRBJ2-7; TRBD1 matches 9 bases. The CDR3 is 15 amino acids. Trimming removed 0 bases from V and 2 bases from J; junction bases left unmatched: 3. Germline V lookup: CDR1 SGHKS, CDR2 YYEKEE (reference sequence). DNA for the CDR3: TGTGCCAGCAGCTTGGGACAGGGGGTTACCTACGAGCAGTACTTC. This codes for CASSLGQGVTYEQYF.

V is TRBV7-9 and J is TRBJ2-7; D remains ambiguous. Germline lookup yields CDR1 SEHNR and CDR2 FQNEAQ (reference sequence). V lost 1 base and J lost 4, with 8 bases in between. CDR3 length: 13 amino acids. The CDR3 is CASSLGAGYEQYF. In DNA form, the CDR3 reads TGTGCCAGCAGCTTAGGCGCCGGGTACGAGCAGTACTTC.

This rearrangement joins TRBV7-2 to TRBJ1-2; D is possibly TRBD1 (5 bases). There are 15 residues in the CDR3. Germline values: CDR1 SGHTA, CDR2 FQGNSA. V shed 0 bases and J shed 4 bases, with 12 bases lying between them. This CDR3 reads CASSLAPGQLYGYTF. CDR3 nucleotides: TGTGCCAGCAGCTTAGCGCCAGGGCAACTCTATGGCTACACCTTC. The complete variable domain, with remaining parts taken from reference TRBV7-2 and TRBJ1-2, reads GAGVSQSPSNKVTEKGKDVELRCDPISGHTALYWYRQSLGQGLEFLIYFQGNSAPDKSGLPSDRFSAERTGGSVSTLTIQRTQQEDSAVYLCASSLAPGQLYGYTFGSGTRLTVV.

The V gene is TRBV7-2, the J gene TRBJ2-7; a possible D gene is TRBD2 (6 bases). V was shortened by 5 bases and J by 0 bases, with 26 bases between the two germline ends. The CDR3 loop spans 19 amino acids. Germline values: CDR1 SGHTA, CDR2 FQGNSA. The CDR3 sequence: CASSVTPPLTGGNSYEQYF. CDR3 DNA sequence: TGTGCCAGCAGCGTTACCCCACCCCTCACCGGAGGGAACTCCTACGAGCAGTACTTC.

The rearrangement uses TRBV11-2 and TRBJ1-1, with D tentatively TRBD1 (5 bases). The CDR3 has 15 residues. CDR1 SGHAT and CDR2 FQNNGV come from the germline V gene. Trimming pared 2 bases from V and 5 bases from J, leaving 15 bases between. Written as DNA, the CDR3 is TGTGCCAGCAGCTTACCTTCCGGGGGTGGAACTGAAGCTTTCTTT. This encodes CASSLPSGGGTEAFF.

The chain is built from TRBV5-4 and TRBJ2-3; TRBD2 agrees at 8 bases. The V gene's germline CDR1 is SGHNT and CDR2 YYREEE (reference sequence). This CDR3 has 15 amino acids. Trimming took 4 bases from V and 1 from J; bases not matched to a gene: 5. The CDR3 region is CASSRGGVGTDTQYF. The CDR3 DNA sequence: TGTGCCAGCAGCCGGGGGGGGGTAGGCACAGATACGCAGTATTTT. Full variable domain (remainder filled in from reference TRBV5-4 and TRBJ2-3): ETGVTQSPTHLIKTRGQQVTLRCSSQSGHNTVSWYQQALGQGPQFIFQYYREEENGRGNFPPRFSGLQFPNYSSELNVNALELDDSALYLCASSRGGVGTDTQYFGPGTRLTVL.

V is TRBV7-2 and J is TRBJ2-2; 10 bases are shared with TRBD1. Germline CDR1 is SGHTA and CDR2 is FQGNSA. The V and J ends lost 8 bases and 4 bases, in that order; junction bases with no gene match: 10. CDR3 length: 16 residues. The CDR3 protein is CASAEGTGVGTGELFF. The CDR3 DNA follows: TGTGCCAGCGCAGAGGGGACAGGGGTAGGCACCGGGGAGCTGTTTTTT.

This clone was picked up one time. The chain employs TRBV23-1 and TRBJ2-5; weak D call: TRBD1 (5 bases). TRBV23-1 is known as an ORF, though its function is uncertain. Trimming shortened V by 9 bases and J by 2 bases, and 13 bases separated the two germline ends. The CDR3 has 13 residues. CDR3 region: CARGRKLQETQYF. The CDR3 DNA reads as TGCGCCAGGGGGCGCAAATTACAAGAGACCCAGTACTTC.

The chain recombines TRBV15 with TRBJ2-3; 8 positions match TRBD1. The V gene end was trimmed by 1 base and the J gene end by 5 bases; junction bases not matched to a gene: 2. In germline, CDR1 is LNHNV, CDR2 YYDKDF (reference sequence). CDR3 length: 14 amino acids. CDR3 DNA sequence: TGTGCCACCAGCAGAGCAGGGGGCGGAGATACGCAGTATTTT. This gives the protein CATSRAGGGDTQYF.

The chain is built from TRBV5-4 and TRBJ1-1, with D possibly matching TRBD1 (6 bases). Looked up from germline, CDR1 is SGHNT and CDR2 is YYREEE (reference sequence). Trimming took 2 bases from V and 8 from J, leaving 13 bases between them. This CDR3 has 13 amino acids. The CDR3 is CASSFDRRGEAFF. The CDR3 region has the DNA TGTGCCAGCAGCTTCGACAGGAGAGGAGAAGCTTTCTTT.

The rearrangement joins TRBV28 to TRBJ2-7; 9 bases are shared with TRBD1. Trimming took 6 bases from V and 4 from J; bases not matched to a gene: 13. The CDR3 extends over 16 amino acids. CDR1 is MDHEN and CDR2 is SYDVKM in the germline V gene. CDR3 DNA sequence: TGTGCCAGCAGCCTTAACTTGGGACAGGGCCTGTACGAGCAGTACTTC. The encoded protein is CASSLNLGQGLYEQYF.

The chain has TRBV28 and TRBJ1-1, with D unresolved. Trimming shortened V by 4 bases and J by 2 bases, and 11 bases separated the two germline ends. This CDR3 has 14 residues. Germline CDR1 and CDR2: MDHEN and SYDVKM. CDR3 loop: CASSSYDKNTEAFF. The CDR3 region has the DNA TGTGCCAGCAGTTCCTATGACAAAAACACTGAAGCTTTCTTT.

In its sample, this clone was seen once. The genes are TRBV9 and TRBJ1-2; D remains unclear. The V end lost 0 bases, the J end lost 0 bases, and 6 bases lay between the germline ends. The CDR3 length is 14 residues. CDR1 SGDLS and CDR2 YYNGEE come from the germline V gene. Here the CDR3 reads CASSVATTNYGYTF. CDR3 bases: TGTGCCAGCAGCGTAGCGACAACTAACTATGGCTACACCTTC.

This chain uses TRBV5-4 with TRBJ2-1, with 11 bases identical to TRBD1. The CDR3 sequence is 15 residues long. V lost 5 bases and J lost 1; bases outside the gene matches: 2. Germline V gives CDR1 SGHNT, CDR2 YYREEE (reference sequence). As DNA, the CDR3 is TGTGCCAGCAGTCGGGACAGGGGGTCCTACAATGAGCAGTTCTTC. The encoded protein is CASSRDRGSYNEQFF.

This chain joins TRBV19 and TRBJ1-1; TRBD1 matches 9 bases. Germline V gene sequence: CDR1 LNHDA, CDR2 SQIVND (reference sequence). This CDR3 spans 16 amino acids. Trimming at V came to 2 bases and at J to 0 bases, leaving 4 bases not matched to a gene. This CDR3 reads CASSIRQGVLNTEAFF. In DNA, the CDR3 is TGTGCCAGTAGTATACGACAGGGGGTACTGAACACTGAAGCTTTCTTT.

DNA for the CDR3: TGTGCCAGCAGCTTCTCAGGTCGCTCCTACGAGCAGTACTTC. Translated: CASSFSGRSYEQYF. The rearrangement links TRBV5-4 to TRBJ2-7; D remains ambiguous. This CDR3 spans 14 amino acids. Trimming removed 2 bases from V and 0 bases from J, with 9 bases in between. The V gene's germline CDR1 is SGHNT and CDR2 YYREEE (reference sequence).

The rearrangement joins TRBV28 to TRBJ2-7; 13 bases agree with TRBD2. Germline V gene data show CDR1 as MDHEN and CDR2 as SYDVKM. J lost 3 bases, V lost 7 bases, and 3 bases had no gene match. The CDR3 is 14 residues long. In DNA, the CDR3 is TGTGCCAGCACGAGGACTAGCGGGGGCTACGAGCAGTACTTC. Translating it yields CASTRTSGGYEQYF.

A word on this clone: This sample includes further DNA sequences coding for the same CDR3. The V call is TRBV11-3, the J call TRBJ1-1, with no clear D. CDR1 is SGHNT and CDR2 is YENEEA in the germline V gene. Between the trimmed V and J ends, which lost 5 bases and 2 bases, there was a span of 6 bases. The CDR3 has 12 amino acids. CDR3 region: CASSLQNTEAFF. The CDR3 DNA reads TGTGCCAGCAGCCTCCAAAACACTGAAGCTTTCTTT.